A selection of T cell receptor beta chains follows, all from one sample in a study of blood T cell repertoires in COVID-19. Clones were read by immunoSEQ multiplex PCR, and TCRdb kept only the in-frame ones, dropping some. The table lists 150,000 to 200,000 clones, about 77% of them singletons. Sequenced material: PBMCs or T cells enriched from blood (not recorded which). These receptors were obtained from a woman aged 50 to 65 with acute COVID-19. Each CDR3 is given with its conserved first and last residue. A D gene is named only where the DNA matches it firmly.

>NA|TRBJ1-1|TRBV25-1
CASSEFGAGDTEAFF
>TRBD1|TRBJ1-4|TRBV4-2
CASSQDQGAGNEKLFF
>TRBD2|TRBJ2-5|TRBV5-5
CASRIPGLVSGAQYF
>NA|TRBJ1-4|TRBV4-1
CASSQALDMEKLFF
>TRBD1|TRBJ1-2|TRBV30
CAWSPGTGGGGYTF
>TRBD1|TRBJ1-2|TRBV5-1
CASRSGTGATGDGYTF
>NA|TRBJ2-2|TRBV19
CASSMAGQLTGELFF
>NA|TRBJ1-4|TRBV14
CASSPYGREGEKLFF
>TRBD1|TRBJ1-6|TRBV28
CASSLFGTGAWSLHF
>TRBD1|TRBJ1-3|TRBV5-6
CASSLSGQGSGNTIYF
>NA|TRBJ1-1|TRBV5-1
CASSLAGEGGTEAFF
>NA|TRBJ1-2|TRBV28
CASTLSNYGYTF
>NA|TRBJ1-2|TRBV5-1
CASSLDRDSNYGYTF
>NA|TRBJ1-2|TRBV28
CASSFASYGYTF
>TRBD1|TRBJ1-5|TRBV19
CASSPLDRGSYQPQHF
>NA|TRBJ2-1|TRBV5-1
CASSLGANYNEQFF
>TRBD1|TRBJ1-6|TRBV7-9
CASSAGQGDSPLHF
>TRBD1|TRBJ2-3|TRBV10-1
CASSGRGQGSTDTQYF
>NA|TRBJ1-3|TRBV6-5
CASRAKGVSGNTIYF
>NA|TRBJ1-2|TRBV25-1
CASSGGDIGNYGYTF
>TRBD2|TRBJ2-1|TRBV13
CASSPLADHNEQFF
>TRBD1|TRBJ2-6|TRBV7-8
CASSYGTGASSGANVLTF
>TRBD1|TRBJ1-3|TRBV2
CASSEEGALGNTIYF
>TRBD1|TRBJ1-2|TRBV6-4
CASSALQGASGGYTF
>NA|TRBJ2-4|TRBV12-5
CASGQRTGGTSGGPQLAQYF
>TRBD1|TRBJ1-1|TRBV7-8
CASSLGYQGVPRGTEAFF
>NA|TRBJ1-2|TRBV9
CASRAGEGAPFGSYTF
>NA|TRBJ1-5|TRBV7-9
CASSLDGGNHQPQHF
>TRBD1|TRBJ1-2|TRBV28
CASSLQGAGSYGYTF
>NA|TRBJ2-3|TRBV5-1
CASSLVGERADTQYF
>TRBD2|TRBJ2-5|TRBV5-1
CASSLVASGETQYF
>NA|TRBJ1-1|TRBV6-1
CASSDPGVGNTEAFF
>NA|TRBJ2-5|TRBV7-8
CASSLAGLARETQYF
>TRBD1|TRBJ1-1|TRBV27
CASSPTTGTEAFF
>NA|TRBJ2-1|TRBV7-6
CASSFSGLVDEQFF
>NA|TRBJ1-2|TRBV3-1/TRBV3-2
CASSLNRDGYTF
>NA|TRBJ2-1|TRBV6-5
CASSFTSSFYNEQFF
>NA|TRBJ1-4|TRBV19
CASTEGARDEKLFF
>NA|TRBJ1-2|TRBV19
CASRARGQTTLGYTF
>TRBD2|TRBJ2-5|TRBV19
CASSFATSGGVWGRETQYF
>TRBD1|TRBJ1-1|TRBV6-6
CASSYRQGIEAFF
>NA|TRBJ1-5|TRBV27
CASSPPGRFATHF